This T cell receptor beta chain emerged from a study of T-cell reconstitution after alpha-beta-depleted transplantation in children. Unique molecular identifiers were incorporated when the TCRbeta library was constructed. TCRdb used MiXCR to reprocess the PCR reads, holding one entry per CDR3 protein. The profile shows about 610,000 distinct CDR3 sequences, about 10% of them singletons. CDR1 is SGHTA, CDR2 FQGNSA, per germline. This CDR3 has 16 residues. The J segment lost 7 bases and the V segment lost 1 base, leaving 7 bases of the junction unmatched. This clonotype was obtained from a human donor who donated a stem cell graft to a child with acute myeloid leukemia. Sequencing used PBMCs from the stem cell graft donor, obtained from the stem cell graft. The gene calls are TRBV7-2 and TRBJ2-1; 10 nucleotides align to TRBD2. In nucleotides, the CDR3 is TGTGCCAGCAGCTTAGGAGCCCTAGCGGGAGTTAATGAGCAGTTCTTC. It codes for CASSLGALAGVNEQFF.